This T cell receptor (beta chain) was identified in a study of blood T cell repertoires in COVID-19. Background on the study: Samples of COVID-19 (acute and convalescent) were obtained from the United States, Italy and Spain. T cells, B-cell-depleted T cells, or PBMCs supplied cDNA or gDNA.

Germline V gene lookup returns CDR1 MNHEY and CDR2 SVGAGI. The CDR3 is 13 amino acids. The V end was cut by 6 bases, the J end by 8 bases, with 16 bases between. In the authors' workflow: It was from reference gene primer amplification that nucleated cell counts were estimated. Assay used: immunoSEQ multiplex PCR; TCRdb lists only in-frame clones, some missing. That table is the source of V, J and clone size, and D and trimming were worked out from the DNA. This table has approximately 51,000 clones, over 70% appearing once. This clone was recorded a few times. Sequencing was done on a sample of peripheral blood. The receptor was isolated from a woman over 75 with COVID-19, enrolled during active disease. The rearrangement links TRBV6-5 to TRBJ1-1; D is uncertain. The CDR3 protein is CASRTNGETEAFF. The CDR3 nucleotides are TGTGCCAGCAGAACAAACGGGGAGACCGAAGCTTTCTTT.